Listed below are T cell receptor beta chains from one sample, sequenced in a study of neurological immune-mediated disorders. TCRdb redid the calling of the 5' RACE reads with MiXCR, one entry per CDR3 protein. The sample includes roughly 62,000 distinct CDR3 sequences, over 9.5% of them seen just once. Material for sequencing was PBMCs. The receptors stem from a man aged 55 to 70 in good health. Both conserved end residues are part of each CDR3. The D gene is left open where the match is weak. For some rows the clone size is stated as once, few or many, or as a class when expanded; others skip it.

V gene,J gene,clone size,D gene,CDR3 DNA,CDR3 protein
TRBV6-1,TRBJ2-3,many,.,TGTGCCAGCAGTGAAATTTCCCTAGCTCAGGATACGCAGTATTTT,CASSEISLAQDTQYF
TRBV12-3/TRBV12-4,TRBJ1-5,many,TRBD1,TGTGCCAGCAGTAAAGACAGGGGGAGCAATCAGCCCCAGCATTTT,CASSKDRGSNQPQHF
TRBV18,TRBJ1-1,.,.,TGTGCCAGCTCACCGACCAAAGGGAACACTGAAGCTTTCTTT,CASSPTKGNTEAFF
TRBV25-1,TRBJ2-7,.,.,TGTGCCAGCAGTGGGTCAAGACAGGCTTACTACGAGCAGTACTTC,CASSGSRQAYYEQYF
TRBV18,TRBJ2-7,many,.,TGTGCCAGCTCACCACAGGGGGTCCCCTACGAGCAGTACTTC,CASSPQGVPYEQYF
TRBV5-5,TRBJ1-2,many,TRBD1,TGTGCCAGCAGCTCCGGACAGGCGGATGGCTACACCTTC,CASSSGQADGYTF
TRBV7-9,TRBJ1-3,many,.,TGTGCCAGCAGCCGAGCCCCCCAAGACACCATATATTTT,CASSRAPQDTIYF
TRBV20-1,TRBJ2-3,many,TRBD2,TGCAGTGCTAGAAGCCTAGCGGGGTGGTCAGATACGCAGTATTTT,CSARSLAGWSDTQYF
TRBV6-2/TRBV6-3,TRBJ1-1,many,.,TGTGCCAGCAGTAGAACGGGACACGGGAACACTGAAGCTTTCTTT,CASSRTGHGNTEAFF
TRBV7-2,TRBJ2-2,many,.,TGTGCCAGCAGCTTAGTAGGGTTAAACACCGGGGAGCTGTTTTTT,CASSLVGLNTGELFF
TRBV28,TRBJ1-3,many,.,TGTGCCAGCAGACAGGGTTCCCGGGCCCCTCAATTT,CASRQGSRAPQF
TRBV14,TRBJ2-7,many,.,TGTGCCAGCAGCCACTCCCCCTACGAGCAGTACTTC,CASSHSPYEQYF
TRBV7-2,TRBJ1-1,many,.,TGTGCCAGCAGCTCCCAGGGCCTCCTCGCTGAAGCTTTCTTT,CASSSQGLLAEAFF
TRBV5-1,TRBJ2-1,many,TRBD1,TGCGCCAGCAGCTTGGTAACAGGGGGCAGAGATGAGCAGTTCTTC,CASSLVTGGRDEQFF
TRBV4-2,TRBJ1-5,many,.,TGTGCCAGCAGCCAAGATATGGTAGCAAGCCAGCCCCAGCATTTT,CASSQDMVASQPQHF
TRBV28,TRBJ1-4,many,.,TGTGCCAGCAGTTTTAGACGGGCGGGGGAAAAACTGTTTTTT,CASSFRRAGEKLFF
TRBV10-3,TRBJ2-3,many,.,TGTGCCATCAGGCGCACAGATACGCAGTATTTT,CAIRRTDTQYF
TRBV11-2,TRBJ2-2,many,.,TGTGCCAGCAGCTTAGAGGGACACCTCACCGGGGAGCTGTTTTTT,CASSLEGHLTGELFF
TRBV29-1,TRBJ2-1,many,.,TGCAGCTGCCATCGCAGTGGCAATGAGCAGTTCTTC,CSCHRSGNEQFF
TRBV7-8,TRBJ2-5,many,.,TGTGCCAGCAGCCTAAATGGGGGGCGCCAGGAGACCCAGTACTTC,CASSLNGGRQETQYF
TRBV7-2,TRBJ1-5,.,.,TGTGCCAGCAGCTTACAAAAGGGGAGCAATCAGCCCCAGCATTTT,CASSLQKGSNQPQHF
TRBV7-9,TRBJ2-3,many,TRBD2,TGTGCCAGCAGTCCACTAGCGGGGGGCACAGATACGCAGTATTTT,CASSPLAGGTDTQYF
TRBV12-3/TRBV12-4,TRBJ2-2,.,.,TGTCCCACCAGTTTAGAACCGGGGATGAACACCGGGGAGCTGTTTTTT,CPTSLEPGMNTGELFF
TRBV6-5,TRBJ1-2,many,TRBD1,TGTGCCAGCAGTAACCCCGGGACAGCCTATGGCTACACCTTC,CASSNPGTAYGYTF
TRBV12-3/TRBV12-4,TRBJ1-5,many,TRBD1,TGTGCCAGCCAGGGGGCTGGGGGCAATCAGCCCCAGCATTTT,CASQGAGGNQPQHF
TRBV7-2,TRBJ1-6,many,TRBD1,TGTGCCAGCAGCTTACTAGGAGGTCGGACAGGGGCGAATAATTCACCCCTCCACTTT,CASSLLGGRTGANNSPLHF
TRBV15,TRBJ1-2,many,.,TGTGCCACCAGCAGAGATTACGGCAGGAGCAACTATGGCTACACCTTC,CATSRDYGRSNYGYTF
TRBV3-1,TRBJ1-6,many,TRBD1,TGTGCCAGCAGCCTCCATCCGGGACAGGGTAATTCACCCCTCCACTTT,CASSLHPGQGNSPLHF
TRBV5-5,TRBJ1-4,many,TRBD1,TGTGCCAGCAGCCCGGGACAGGGGGCGAAAGGCCTGTTTTTT,CASSPGQGAKGLFF
TRBV7-2,TRBJ2-2,many,.,TGTGCCAGCAGCTCCTACACCGGGGAGCTGTTTTTT,CASSSYTGELFF
TRBV11-2,TRBJ1-4,many,.,TGTGCCAGCAGCGCTGGACAGACAACTAATGAAAAACTGTTTTTT,CASSAGQTTNEKLFF
TRBV7-9,TRBJ2-5,many,TRBD1,TGTGCCAGCAGCTTAACGACAGGGCGACAGACCCAGTACTTC,CASSLTTGRQTQYF
TRBV6-2/TRBV6-3,TRBJ2-5,.,.,TGTGCCAGCACCGGACAGAACAGAGAGACCCAGTACTTC,CASTGQNRETQYF
TRBV5-1,TRBJ1-1,many,.,TGCGCCAGCAGCTTCGCCGGGGCGGACACTGAAGCTTTCTTT,CASSFAGADTEAFF
TRBV12-3/TRBV12-4,TRBJ1-2,many,.,TGTGCCAGCAGTTTAGCGCGACAAGGGAGCGGCTACACCTTC,CASSLARQGSGYTF
TRBV12-3/TRBV12-4,TRBJ2-7,many,.,TGTGCCAGCAGTTTCAGGACGCGGGTGGAGGAGCAGTACTTC,CASSFRTRVEEQYF